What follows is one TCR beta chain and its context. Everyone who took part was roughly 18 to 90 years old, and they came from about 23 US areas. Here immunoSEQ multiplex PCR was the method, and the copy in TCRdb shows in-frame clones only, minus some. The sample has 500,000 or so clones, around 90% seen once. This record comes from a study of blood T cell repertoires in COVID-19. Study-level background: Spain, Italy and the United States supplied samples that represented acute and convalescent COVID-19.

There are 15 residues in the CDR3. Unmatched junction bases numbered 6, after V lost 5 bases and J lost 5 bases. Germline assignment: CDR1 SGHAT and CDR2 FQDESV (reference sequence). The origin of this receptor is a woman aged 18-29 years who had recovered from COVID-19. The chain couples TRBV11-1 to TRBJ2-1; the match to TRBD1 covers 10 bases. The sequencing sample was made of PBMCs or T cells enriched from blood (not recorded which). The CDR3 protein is CASSPLGTGDNEQFF. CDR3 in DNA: TGTGCCAGCAGCCCCCTAGGGACAGGGGACAATGAGCAGTTCTTC.